The 27 T cell receptor beta chains in this list originate from one sample, sequenced in a study of beta chain features in type 1 diabetes. As every portion of the isolated RNA was reverse transcribed, the sequencing read expressed TCRB transcripts. TCRdb's copy holds only in-frame clones and misses some; the assay was immunoSEQ multiplex PCR. The sample holds 300,000 to 350,000 clones, roughly 13% seen once. Overall study findings and caveats: TCRB CDR3s from Type 1 diabetes patients were moderately but significantly shorter in all four CD4+ subsets.

No antigens are known for them. The sample comprised naive CD4+ T cells from blood. These receptors all come from a woman younger than 35 with type 1 diabetes.

The chain uses TRBV19 and TRBJ2-7; D possibly corresponds to TRBD1 (6 bases). V dropped 7 bases and J dropped 7 bases, with 20 bases sitting between them. The CDR3 is 14 amino acids. Germline assignment: CDR1 LNHDA and CDR2 SQIVND (reference sequence). CDR3 region: CASTPTRDIGEQYF. The CDR3 bases are TGTGCCAGTACCCCGACCCGGGACATCGGGGAGCAGTACTTC.

The chain carries TRBV18 and TRBJ1-2, with 7 bases fitting TRBD1. Germline V lookup: CDR1 KGHSH, CDR2 LQKENI. The junction had 11 bases not matched to a gene; V was cut back by 3 bases and J by 1 base. This CDR3 comprises 17 residues. CDR3 residues: CASSPVRTGTINYGYTF. The CDR3 nucleotides are TGTGCCAGCTCACCGGTCAGGACAGGCACCATTAACTATGGCTACACCTTC.

This clone was detected only a few times. V is TRBV30 and J is TRBJ2-1; D possibly corresponds to TRBD2 (6 bases). Germline V gene lookup returns CDR1 GTSNPN and CDR2 SVGIG (reference sequence). The V end lost 4 bases, the J end lost 2 bases, and 12 bases lay between the germline ends. The CDR3 sequence is 14 residues long. CDR3 in amino acids: CAWKRAGTYNEQFF. The CDR3 nucleotides read TGTGCCTGGAAGCGGGCAGGCACCTACAATGAGCAGTTCTTC.

This chain links TRBV5-6 with TRBJ2-5; 7 nucleotides agree with TRBD1. This CDR3 has 13 residues. Looked up from germline, CDR1 is SGHDT and CDR2 is YYEEEE. V was pared by 4 bases and J by 5 bases, with 5 bases of the junction left unmatched. The CDR3 nucleotides are TGTGCCAGCAGCGGGCAGGGGGTGGAGACCCAGTACTTC. Protein product: CASSGQGVETQYF.

This clone was observed a few times. This chain links TRBV7-9 with TRBJ2-4; tentatively, D is TRBD1 (5 bases). V was pared by 1 base and J by 0 bases, with 13 bases between. Germline CDR1 is SEHNR and CDR2 is FQNEAQ (reference sequence). This CDR3 has 17 residues. The CDR3 loop reads CASSLVGRQLAKNIQYF. The CDR3 DNA is TGTGCCAGCAGCTTAGTGGGGCGGCAGCTAGCCAAAAACATTCAGTACTTC.

The chain couples TRBV28 to TRBJ2-1, with 10 bases lining up with TRBD2. Germline values: CDR1 MDHEN, CDR2 SYDVKM. The V gene end was trimmed by 1 base and the J gene end by 6 bases; junction bases not matched to a gene: 3. The CDR3 runs 15 residues. CDR3 DNA sequence: TGTGCCAGCAGTTTATTAGCTAGCGGGGGCAATGAGCAGTTCTTC. Protein sequence: CASSLLASGGNEQFF. Together with reference TRBV28 and TRBJ2-1, the CDR3 gives the full variable domain: DVKVTQSSRYLVKRTGEKVFLECVQDMDHENMFWYRQDPGLGLRLIYFSYDVKMKEKGDIPEGYSVSREKKERFSLILESASTNQTSMYLCASSLLASGGNEQFFGPGTRLTVL.

This clone was found a few times. V usage is TRBV19 and J usage is TRBJ2-3; D ambiguous. This CDR3 has 15 amino acids. Trimming stripped 7 bases from V and 6 bases from J, with 20 bases between. From germline, CDR1 is LNHDA and CDR2 SQIVND (reference sequence). The DNA for the CDR3 is TGTGCCAGTACTCACACACCTTACACGGAGGATACGCAGTATTTT. Its translation: CASTHTPYTEDTQYF.

This rearrangement joins TRBV2 to TRBJ2-7, with 13 positions matching TRBD2. The CDR3 sequence is 13 residues long. Unmatched junction bases numbered 2, after V lost 6 bases and J lost 6 bases. Germline assignment: CDR1 SNHLY and CDR2 FYNNEI. CDR3 amino acids: CASSGTSGTEQYV. The CDR3 nucleotides are TGTGCCAGCAGCGGGACTAGCGGGACCGAGCAGTACGTC.

In its sample, this clone was seen a few times. The chain couples TRBV15 to TRBJ2-1; 10 nucleotides align to TRBD2. Per germline, CDR1 LNHNV and CDR2 YYDKDF (reference sequence). The CDR3 consists of 15 residues. Trimming took 5 bases from V and 5 from J; bases not matched to a gene: 6. CDR3 region: CATSYGTSADNEQFF. Written as DNA, the CDR3 is TGTGCCACCAGCTATGGGACTAGCGCCGACAATGAGCAGTTCTTC.

V gene TRBV30 combines with J gene TRBJ2-3; D possibly corresponds to TRBD1 (7 bases). Germline V CDR1 and CDR2: GTSNPN, SVGIG (reference sequence). V lost 0 bases, J lost 4 bases, and 17 bases lay in between. The CDR3 is made up of 16 amino acids. The CDR3 sequence: CAWSVGSGGSSDTQYF. The CDR3 nucleotides read TGTGCCTGGAGTGTAGGGTCAGGGGGGTCATCAGATACGCAGTATTTT.

This clone turned up a few times. The chain links TRBV6-6 to TRBJ2-5; tentatively, D is TRBD1 (5 bases). The germline gives CDR1 MNHNY, CDR2 SVGAGI (reference sequence). The CDR3 length is 14 residues. The V end lost 2 bases, the J end lost 5 bases, and 12 bases lay between the germline ends. DNA for the CDR3: TGTGCCAGCAGTTACGGTGGGGCTTGGGAGACCCAGTACTTC. Amino acid sequence: CASSYGGAWETQYF.

This clone was seen more than once but under ten times. The V and J genes are TRBV14 and TRBJ2-7, with 8 nucleotides matching TRBD2. Per the germline V gene, CDR1 is SGHDN and CDR2 is FVKESK. With 2 bases clipped from V and 0 bases from J, the junction kept 6 bases outside the gene matches. This CDR3 has 16 amino acids. The CDR3 DNA follows: TGTGCCAGCAGCCAATCTAGAGGGACTAGCTCCTACGAGCAGTACTTC. It encodes CASSQSRGTSSYEQYF.

The chain recombines TRBV30 with TRBJ2-1; D is unresolved. Germline V gives CDR1 GTSNPN, CDR2 SVGIG (reference sequence). The V end was cut by 2 bases, the J end by 4 bases, with 3 bases between. The CDR3 sequence is 11 residues long. CDR3 loop: CAWSQYNEQFF. In DNA form, the CDR3 reads TGTGCCTGGAGTCAATACAATGAGCAGTTCTTC.

This clone has only a few counts. Distinct nucleotide sequences in the sample also encode this CDR3. DNA of the CDR3: TGTGCCAGCAGCTCTGGACAGGGCAGCAATCAGCCCCAGCATTTT. It codes for CASSSGQGSNQPQHF. The chain employs TRBV11-2 and TRBJ1-5; the match to TRBD1 covers 8 bases. Germline V gene sequence: CDR1 SGHAT, CDR2 FQNNGV. The CDR3 has 15 amino acids. Trimming cost V 4 bases and J 1 base; bases outside gene matches: 3.

This clone was observed a handful of times. The chain couples TRBV7-2 to TRBJ2-4, with 8 bases lining up with TRBD2. The CDR3 runs 17 residues. V lost 4 bases, J lost 2 bases, and 10 bases stayed unmatched. Germline V CDR1 and CDR2: SGHTA, FQGNSA. CDR3 coding DNA: TGTGCCAGCAGCTCTACCCGTATAGCGGGAACCAAAAACATTCAGTACTTC. Amino acids: CASSSTRIAGTKNIQYF.

This clone has just a few counts. The J gene is TRBJ2-3, the V gene TRBV2, with 7 nucleotides matching TRBD2. Unmatched junction bases numbered 4, after V lost 4 bases and J lost 6 bases. This CDR3 has 13 residues. The germline CDR1 and CDR2 sequences are SNHLY and FYNNEI. CDR3 amino acids: CASSGSGADTQYF. The DNA of the CDR3 is TGTGCCAGCAGTGGAAGCGGGGCGGATACGCAGTATTTT.

The V gene is TRBV7-2, the J gene TRBJ2-5, with D tentatively TRBD2 (5 bases). CDR1 and CDR2 (germline): SGHTA, FQGNSA. Trimming stripped 2 bases from V and 2 bases from J, with 6 bases between. This CDR3 comprises 13 residues. CDR3 sequence reads: CASSLQRQETQYF. CDR3 DNA: TGTGCCAGCAGCTTACAGCGGCAAGAGACCCAGTACTTC.

This clone was found a few times. The chain has TRBV15 and TRBJ2-5; TRBD1 is a possible D gene (6 bases). The germline CDR1 and CDR2 sequences are LNHNV and YYDKDF (reference sequence). V lost 9 bases to trimming and J lost 2 bases, with 16 bases between them. The CDR3 runs to 14 residues. In DNA form, the CDR3 reads TGTGCCACTGACACAGGGATGGGACAAGAGACCCAGTACTTC. Translating gives CATDTGMGQETQYF.

This clone has just a few counts. This chain connects TRBV29-1 to TRBJ1-1; no firm D call. V shed 6 bases and J shed 5 bases, with 16 bases lying between them. CDR3 length equals 13 residues. Per germline, CDR1 SQVTM and CDR2 ANQGSEA. CDR3 nucleotide sequence: TGCAGCGTGCGACGGGAGCCCGGGACTGAAGCTTTCTTT. Its translation is CSVRREPGTEAFF.

This rearrangement joins TRBV5-1 to TRBJ1-1; the D gene is possibly TRBD1 (5 bases). The CDR3 loop spans 13 amino acids. Trimming removed 4 bases at V and 3 bases at J, with 10 bases between. The V gene's germline CDR1 is SGHRS and CDR2 YFSETQ. CDR3 in amino acids: CASSRGQDTEAFF. The CDR3 region has the DNA TGCGCCAGCAGCAGGGGTCAGGACACTGAAGCTTTCTTT.

This clone was detected only a few times. V usage is TRBV25-1 and J usage is TRBJ1-1; D ambiguous. CDR3 length: 13 residues. The V gene lost 3 bases and the J gene lost 10 bases, with 15 bases spanning the gap. The germline gives CDR1 MGHDK, CDR2 SYGVNS. The chain's CDR3 is CASSDHARFGAFF. The CDR3 DNA follows: TGTGCCAGCAGTGATCATGCTAGGTTTGGAGCTTTCTTT.

With respect to this clone: No conserved phenylalanine or tryptophan is present at the end of the CDR3, so a read error is the likely explanation. Because the CDR3's place on the DNA is in doubt, the DNA is left out and the CDR3 is given as listed by TCRdb. The rearrangement uses TRBV2 and TRBJ2-7; the tabulated D call, TRBD2, remains unverified against the DNA. From its first to its last residue, the CDR3 has 12 amino acids. Germline V gene sequence: CDR1 SNHLY, CDR2 FYNNEI. The CDR3 loop is CASKAGGPKFSL.

The V call is TRBV11-1, the J call TRBJ2-1; the match to TRBD2 covers 11 bases. Germline V gives CDR1 SGHAT, CDR2 FQDESV (reference sequence). This CDR3 spans 16 amino acids. Losses at the gene ends were 4 bases for V and 0 bases for J; bases not matched to a gene: 2. The CDR3 is CASSSTSGSSYNEQFF. The CDR3 coding sequence is TGTGCCAGCAGCTCCACTAGCGGGAGCTCCTACAATGAGCAGTTCTTC.

This clone was seen more than once but under ten times. The V call is TRBV9, the J call TRBJ2-2; D perhaps matches TRBD2 (6 bases). The CDR3 consists of 15 residues. CDR1 and CDR2 (germline): SGDLS, YYNGEE. Trimming pared 0 bases from V and 8 bases from J, leaving 14 bases between. Written as DNA, the CDR3 is TGTGCCAGCAGCGTAGAAGGAGGGTCGACGGGGGAGCTGTTTTTT. It specifies CASSVEGGSTGELFF.

This clone came up a few times. This chain links TRBV5-4 with TRBJ1-2; tentative D call: TRBD1 (6 bases). Trimming removed 4 bases from V and 4 bases from J, with 20 bases in between. Germline loops: CDR1 SGHNT, CDR2 YYREEE (reference sequence). The CDR3 sequence is 16 residues long. As DNA, the CDR3 is TGTGCCAGCAGCCTAATACAGGGTGCCCTTAGCTATGGCTACACCTTC. This translates into CASSLIQGALSYGYTF.

CDR3 DNA sequence: TGTGCCAGCAGTTCCCGACAGGGGGCTTTCTATGGCTACACCTTC. Encoded protein: CASSSRQGAFYGYTF. The rearrangement joins TRBV6-6 to TRBJ1-2; 10 nucleotides agree with TRBD1. The CDR3 is 15 residues long. Looked up from germline, CDR1 is MNHNY and CDR2 is SVGAGI (reference sequence). J gave up 4 bases and V 4 bases, and 6 bases lay outside the gene matches.

The rearrangement links TRBV19 to TRBJ2-5; TRBD1 matches 8 bases. The length of the CDR3 is 15 residues. The V segment lost 3 bases and the J segment 7 bases; nucleotides outside the gene matches: 10. The germline V gene encodes CDR1 LNHDA and CDR2 SQIVND (reference sequence). The CDR3 coding sequence is TGTGCCAGTAGTATGATCAGGGGGCAGGGTGTGACCCAGTACTTC. This translates into CASSMIRGQGVTQYF.